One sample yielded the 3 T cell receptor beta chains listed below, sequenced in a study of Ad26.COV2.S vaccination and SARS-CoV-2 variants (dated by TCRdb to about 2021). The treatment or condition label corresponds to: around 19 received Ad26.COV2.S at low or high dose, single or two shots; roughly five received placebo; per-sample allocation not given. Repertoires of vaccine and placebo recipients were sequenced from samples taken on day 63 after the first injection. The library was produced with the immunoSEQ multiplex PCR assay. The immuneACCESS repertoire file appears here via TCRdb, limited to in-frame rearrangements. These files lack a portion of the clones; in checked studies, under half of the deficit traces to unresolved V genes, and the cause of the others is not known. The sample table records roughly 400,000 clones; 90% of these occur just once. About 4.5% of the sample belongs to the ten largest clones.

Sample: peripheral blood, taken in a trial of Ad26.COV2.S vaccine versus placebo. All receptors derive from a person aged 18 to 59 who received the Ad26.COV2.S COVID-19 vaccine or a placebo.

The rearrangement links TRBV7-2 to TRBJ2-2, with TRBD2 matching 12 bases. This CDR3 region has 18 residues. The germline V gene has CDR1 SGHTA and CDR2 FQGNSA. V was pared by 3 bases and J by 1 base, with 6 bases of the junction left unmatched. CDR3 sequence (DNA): TGTGCCAGCAGCTTGGGGACTAGCGGGTTCCTGAACACCGGGGAGCTGTTTTTT. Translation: CASSLGTSGFLNTGELFF.

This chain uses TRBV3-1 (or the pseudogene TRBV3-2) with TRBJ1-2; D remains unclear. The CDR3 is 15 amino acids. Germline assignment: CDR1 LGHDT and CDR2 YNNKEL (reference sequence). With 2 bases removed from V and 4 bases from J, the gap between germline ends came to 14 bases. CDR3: CASSQLEGRVYGYTF. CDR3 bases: TGTGCCAGCAGCCAACTCGAAGGGAGGGTCTATGGCTACACCTTC.

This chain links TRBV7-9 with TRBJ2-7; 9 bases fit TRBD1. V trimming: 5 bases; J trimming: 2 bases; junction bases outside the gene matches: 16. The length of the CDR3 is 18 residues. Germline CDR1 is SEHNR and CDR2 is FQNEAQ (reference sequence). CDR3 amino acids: CASSPPAGQGSSPYEQYF. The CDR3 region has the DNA TGTGCCAGCAGCCCTCCCGCGGGACAGGGTTCTTCGCCCTACGAGCAGTACTTC.